The 8 T cell receptor beta chains reported below all come from one sample, sequenced in a study of post-analysis software for immune sequencing data. What these receptors recognize is not known. Broader study findings: Relative to controls, patients had several TRBV segments at higher frequency, with TRBV5-6, TRBV5-1 and TRBV20-1 among these.

Prepared TCR beta cDNA libraries contained unique molecular identifiers. One entry per CDR3 protein, called by TCRdb with MiXCR from the PCR reads. This table has about 430,000 distinct CDR3 sequences, 30% to 40% appearing once. The sample comprised blood. These TCRs come from a girl aged 2 to 10 with multiple sclerosis.

The rearrangement joins TRBV19 to TRBJ2-7, with D perhaps matching TRBD2 (5 bases). This CDR3 is 14 amino acids long. The germline V and J ends were trimmed by 7 bases and 0 bases, with 13 bases remaining between them. Germline V lookup: CDR1 LNHDA, CDR2 SQIVND (reference sequence). The CDR3 bases are TGTGCCAGTATGGAGCCGGGGAGCTCCTACGAGCAGTACTTC. Residues: CASMEPGSSYEQYF.

The chain carries TRBV20-1 and TRBJ2-3, with 11 bases fitting TRBD2. V lost 0 bases, J lost 6 bases, and 5 bases stayed unmatched. Looked up from germline, CDR1 is DFQATT and CDR2 is SNEGSKA (reference sequence). The CDR3 extends over 15 amino acids. The CDR3 loop is CSARERLAGLDTQYF. The CDR3 DNA reads as TGCAGTGCTAGAGAGCGACTAGCGGGGTTGGATACGCAGTATTTT.

This chain uses TRBV4-1 with TRBJ1-2; D ambiguous. Per the germline V gene, CDR1 is MGHRA and CDR2 is YSYEKL. CDR3 length: 16 amino acids. Deletions cut 0 bases from V and 0 bases from J, with 11 bases between. The CDR3 DNA reads TGCGCCAGCAGCCAAGAAGAGAGCATAACTAACTATGGCTACACCTTC. Protein sequence: CASSQEESITNYGYTF.

This clonotype has just a few counts. The chain links TRBV4-1 to TRBJ2-7, with 8 bases aligning to TRBD2. The germline V gene encodes CDR1 MGHRA and CDR2 YSYEKL. Losses at the gene ends were 3 bases for V and 9 bases for J; bases not matched to a gene: 19. The CDR3 is 17 amino acids. In DNA form, the CDR3 reads TGCGCCAGCAGCCACCCTGACGGGGGGGAAACCCTACGAGGGCAGTACTTC. This gives the protein CASSHPDGGETLRGQYF.

The DNA for the CDR3 is TGTGCCAGCAGCCCCGGCGCGTTTCGGGAGACCCAGTACTTC. As protein: CASSPGAFRETQYF. This sequence joins TRBV14 and TRBJ2-4, with unresolved D. The J call may be wrong; the DNA end is better matched by TRBJ2-5. The V gene's germline CDR1 is SGHDN and CDR2 FVKESK. This CDR3 contains 14 residues.

Ten or more counts support this clonotype. V usage is TRBV20-1 and J usage is TRBJ2-7, with 9 bases that match TRBD2. The CDR3 is made up of 13 amino acids. The V gene end was trimmed by 1 base and the J gene end by 2 bases; junction bases not matched to a gene: 0. Germline V lookup: CDR1 DFQATT, CDR2 SNEGSKA (reference sequence). CDR3 in amino acids: CSARGLAAYEQYF. The DNA of the CDR3 is TGCAGTGCTAGAGGACTAGCGGCCTACGAGCAGTACTTC.

In this sample, this clonotype turned up a few times. The chain employs TRBV28 and TRBJ2-7, with D uncertain. V was clipped by 3 bases and J by 3 bases, with 6 bases between them. Germline-derived CDR1 and CDR2 are MDHEN and SYDVKM. The CDR3 runs 12 residues. CDR3 protein: CASSFINYEQYF. The CDR3 DNA reads TGTGCCAGCAGTTTCATAAACTACGAGCAGTACTTC. The whole variable domain, remainder taken from reference TRBV28 and TRBJ2-7, is DVKVTQSSRYLVKRTGEKVFLECVQDMDHENMFWYRQDPGLGLRLIYFSYDVKMKEKGDIPEGYSVSREKKERFSLILESASTNQTSMYLCASSFINYEQYFGPGTRLTVT.

This clonotype turned up a few times. The rearrangement uses TRBV10-3 and TRBJ2-3; D gene unclear. Germline CDR1 ENHRY, CDR2 SYGVKD. Between the trimmed V and J ends, which lost 3 bases and 2 bases, there was a span of 15 bases. This CDR3 comprises 16 residues. The CDR3 sequence is CAISDIERAFTDTQYF. DNA for the CDR3: TGTGCCATCAGTGATATCGAAAGGGCTTTCACAGATACGCAGTATTTT.